Listed here are 9 T cell receptor beta chains from one sample, sequenced in a study of CXCR4 blockade with PD-1 therapy in pancreatic cancer. Sequencing was performed with immunoSEQ multiplex PCR; in TCRdb, only in-frame clones are kept and a portion is missing. The sample has about 17,000 clones, over 55% seen once. The sample consisted of tumor tissue. All receptors derive from a human donor with pancreatic ductal adenocarcinoma.

The J gene is TRBJ2-1, the V gene TRBV23-1, with 7 bases that match TRBD2. TRBV23-1 belongs to the ORF category, with a function that is uncertain. This CDR3 comprises 15 residues. Trimming took 4 bases from V and 6 from J; bases not matched to a gene: 9. The CDR3 region has the DNA TGCGCCAGCAGTCGCCCAGCGGGATTCAGCAATGAGCAGTTCTTC. Translated, it gives CASSRPAGFSNEQFF.

This clone was observed a few times. The J gene is TRBJ1-2, the V gene TRBV28; D uncertain. The CDR3 consists of 14 residues. Germline V gives CDR1 MDHEN, CDR2 SYDVKM. Trimming left V 2 bases short and J 7 bases short, with 14 bases between. DNA for the CDR3: TGTGCCAGCAGTTTAAAGGCAGCCACTTCTGGCTACACCTTC. Protein: CASSLKAATSGYTF.

V is TRBV19 and J is TRBJ2-1; D gene unclear. Germline V gene lookup returns CDR1 LNHDA and CDR2 SQIVND (reference sequence). The CDR3 covers 15 residues. V gave up 3 bases and J gave up 6 bases, with 15 bases separating them. The CDR3 DNA is TGTGCCAGTAGTATGGCCATCCACCCCGCCAATGAGCAGTTCTTC. Translated, it gives CASSMAIHPANEQFF.

The rearrangement uses TRBV5-1 and TRBJ1-4; TRBD1 aligns across 7 bases. This CDR3 spans 16 amino acids. Germline values: CDR1 SGHRS, CDR2 YFSETQ. The trim removed 2 bases at V and 5 bases at J, leaving 9 bases unmatched. CDR3: CASSLGTAVRNEKLFF. CDR3 DNA: TGCGCCAGCAGCTTAGGGACAGCAGTTAGAAATGAAAAACTGTTTTTT.

The rearrangement uses TRBV19 and TRBJ1-1, with D unclear. V lost 5 bases and J lost 1, with 11 bases in between. Germline CDR1 reads LNHDA; CDR2 reads SQIVND (reference sequence). The CDR3 is 14 amino acids. The CDR3 DNA reads as TGTGCCAGTAGTCTTGGGCCCAAGAACACTGAAGCTTTCTTT. Translation gives CASSLGPKNTEAFF. Full variable domain (missing parts from reference TRBV19 and TRBJ1-1): DGGITQSPKYLFRKEGQNVTLSCEQNLNHDAMYWYRQDPGQGLRLIYYSQIVNDFQKGDIAEGYSVSREKKESFPLTVTSAQKNPTAFYLCASSLGPKNTEAFFGQGTRLTVV.

The chain carries TRBV29-1 and TRBJ1-2, with 7 positions matching TRBD1. The CDR3 consists of 15 residues. Trimming cost V 0 bases and J 8 bases; bases outside gene matches: 12. Germline lookup yields CDR1 SQVTM and CDR2 ANQGSEA. This CDR3 reads CSVEEGWDSPFGYTF. The CDR3 DNA follows: TGCAGCGTTGAAGAGGGGTGGGACAGCCCCTTCGGCTACACCTTC.

V gene TRBV18 combines with J gene TRBJ2-5; D unclear. V lost 3 bases, J lost 2 bases, and 7 bases lay in between. The CDR3 has 13 amino acids. CDR1 is KGHSH, CDR2 LQKENI, per germline. The CDR3 region is CASSPAPQETQYF. DNA of the CDR3: TGTGCCAGCTCACCGGCACCACAAGAGACCCAGTACTTC. Full variable domain (missing parts from reference TRBV18 and TRBJ2-5): NAGVMQNPRHLVRRRGQEARLRCSPMKGHSHVYWYRQLPEEGLKFMVYLQKENIIDESGMPKERFSAEFPKEGPSILRIQQVVRGDSAAYFCASSPAPQETQYFGPGTRLLVL.

The chain uses TRBV5-1 and TRBJ2-2; 8 positions agree with TRBD2. Trimming at V came to 4 bases and at J to 4 bases, leaving 9 bases not matched to a gene. Germline CDR1 and CDR2: SGHRS and YFSETQ. CDR3 size: 16 residues. CDR3 bases: TGCGCCAGCAGCAGCTTGGCGGGAGGCAGCACCGGGGAGCTGTTTTTT. Amino acids: CASSSLAGGSTGELFF.

The genes are TRBV6-7 and TRBJ2-4, with a weak D call TRBD1 (6 bases). TRBV6-7 is annotated as an ORF whose role is uncertain. The CDR3 is 12 residues long. Trimming shortened V by 8 bases and J by 12 bases, and 17 bases separated the two germline ends. The DNA of the CDR3 is TGTGCCAGCTGCTGGGACAACTCCCCTCAGTACTTC. Amino acids: CASCWDNSPQYF.